This section outlines one T cell receptor (beta chain) sequence together with its context. This sample is drawn from a study of blood T cell repertoires in COVID-19. Sequencing used immunoSEQ multiplex PCR; TCRdb keeps in-frame clones, though not all of them. In the table there are around 140,000 clones, 88% of which are singletons. The germline gives CDR1 MRHNA, CDR2 SNTAGT. The CDR3 has 13 amino acids. The germline V and J ends were trimmed by 0 bases and 9 bases, with 9 bases remaining between them. The origin of this receptor is a man in his sixties with active or convalescent COVID-19. The sequencing input was peripheral blood. The chain recombines TRBV6-4 with TRBJ2-1; possibly TRBD1 for D (6 bases). The CDR3 protein is CASSDSRGSEQFF. The CDR3, as DNA: TGTGCCAGCAGTGACTCGAGGGGGAGTGAGCAGTTCTTC.